The 2 T cell receptor beta chains below all came from one sample that was sequenced in a study of T cell repertoires in cytomegalovirus infection. These receptors have no identified antigens. TCRdb independently ran MiXCR on the reads; one entry per CDR3 protein. The data hold about 24,000 distinct CDR3 sequences, with 20% to 25% observed a single time. The sample consisted of CD8+ T cells from cultured PBMCs, taken from culture after CMV antigen stimulation. These TCRs come from a human donor in good health (CMV status not recorded). Some clones in this sample may be carry-over from other donors' samples.

This clonotype was counted between two and nine times. The rearrangement uses TRBV5-1 and TRBJ2-7; tentative D call: TRBD1 (5 bases). Looked up from germline, CDR1 is SGHRS and CDR2 is YFSETQ. V was trimmed by 7 bases and J by 0 bases, leaving 14 bases between them. The CDR3 is 14 amino acids. Here the CDR3 reads CASRSTESSYEQYF. The CDR3 nucleotides read TGCGCCAGCCGTTCGACAGAGAGCTCCTACGAGCAGTACTTC.

The rearrangement uses TRBV7-2 and TRBJ1-2; 7 nucleotides agree with TRBD1. This CDR3 region has 17 residues. The germline V gene encodes CDR1 SGHTA and CDR2 FQGNSA. V lost 3 bases and J lost 2; bases outside the gene matches: 12. CDR3 nucleotides: TGTGCCAGCAGCTTCTCGACTTGGACAGGAGAAAACTATGGCTACACCTTC. Its translation is CASSFSTWTGENYGYTF.